The clone carrying this TCR beta chain appeared a few times. Its antigen is undetermined. This record belongs to a study of response to subunit inactivated influenza vaccine. Overall study findings and caveats: Each seasonal influenza vaccination, the authors suggested, recruits few new T cells.

The germline CDR1 and CDR2 sequences are SGDLS and YYNGEE. Trimming removed 4 bases from V and 6 bases from J; junction bases left unmatched: 6. This CDR3 has 14 residues. TCRdb independently ran MiXCR on the RT-PCR reads; one entry per CDR3 protein. This sample has about 800,000 distinct CDR3 sequences; less than 25% occur once, and the top ten carry roughly a tenth. The chain recombines TRBV9 with TRBJ2-1; 8 nucleotides match TRBD1. The sequencing here drew on PBMCs from blood, taken around 5 days after vaccination. The sequence derives from a man over 45 who received an inactivated influenza vaccine. Here the CDR3 DNA reads TGTGCCAGCAGCCAACAGGGGGGCCGCAATGAGCAGTTCTTC. Amino acid sequence: CASSQQGGRNEQFF. The full variable domain, in which reference TRBV9 and TRBJ2-1 provide the parts outside the CDR3, is DSGVTQTPKHLITATGQRVTLRCSPRSGDLSVYWYQQSLDQGLQFLIQYYNGEERAKGNILERFSAQQFPDLHSELNLSSLELGDSALYFCASSQQGGRNEQFFGPGTRLTVL.